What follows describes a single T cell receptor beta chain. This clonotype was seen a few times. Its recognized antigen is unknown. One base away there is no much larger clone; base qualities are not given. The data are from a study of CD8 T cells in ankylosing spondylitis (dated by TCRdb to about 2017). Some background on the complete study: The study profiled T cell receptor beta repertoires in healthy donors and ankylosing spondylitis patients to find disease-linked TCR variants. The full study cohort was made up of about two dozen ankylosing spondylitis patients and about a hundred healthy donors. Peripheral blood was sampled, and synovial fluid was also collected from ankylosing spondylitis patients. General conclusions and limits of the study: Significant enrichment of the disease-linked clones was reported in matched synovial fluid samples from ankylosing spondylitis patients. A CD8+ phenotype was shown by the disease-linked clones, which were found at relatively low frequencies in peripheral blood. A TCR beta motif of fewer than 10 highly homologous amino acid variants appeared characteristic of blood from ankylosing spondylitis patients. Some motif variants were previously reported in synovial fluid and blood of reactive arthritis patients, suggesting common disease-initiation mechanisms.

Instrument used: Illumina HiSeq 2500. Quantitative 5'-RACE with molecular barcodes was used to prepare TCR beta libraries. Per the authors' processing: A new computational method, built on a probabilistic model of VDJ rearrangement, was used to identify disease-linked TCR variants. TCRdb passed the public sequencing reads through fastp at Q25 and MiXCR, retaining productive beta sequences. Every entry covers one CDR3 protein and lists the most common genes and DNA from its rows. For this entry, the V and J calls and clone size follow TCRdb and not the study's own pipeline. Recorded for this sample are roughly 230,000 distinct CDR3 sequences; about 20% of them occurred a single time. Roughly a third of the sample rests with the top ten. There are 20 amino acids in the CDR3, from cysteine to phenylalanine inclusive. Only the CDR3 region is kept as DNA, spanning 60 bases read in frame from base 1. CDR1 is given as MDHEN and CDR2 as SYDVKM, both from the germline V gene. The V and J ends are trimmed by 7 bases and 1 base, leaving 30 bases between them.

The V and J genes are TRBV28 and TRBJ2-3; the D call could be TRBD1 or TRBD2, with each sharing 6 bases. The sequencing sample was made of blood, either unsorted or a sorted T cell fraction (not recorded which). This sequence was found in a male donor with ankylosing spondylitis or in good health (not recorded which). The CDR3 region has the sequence CASNGAGRSRGLVGTDTQYF. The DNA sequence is TGTGCCAGCAATGGGGCGGGGAGATCAAGGGGGTTGGTTGGCACAGATACGCAGTATTTT.